A selection of T cell receptor beta chains follows, all from one sample in a study of blood T cells in healthy people across ages. One entry per CDR3 protein results from TCRdb running MiXCR on the 5' RACE reads. Altogether 600,000 to 850,000 distinct CDR3 sequences are present, more than 20% being singletons, with the ten largest covering 8% to 10%. The same data also went into a second study, on T cells of mothers and their children.

The material sequenced was blood. Every receptor here comes from a boy between 10 and 17 years old in good health. The CDR3 runs from the conserved cysteine through the conserved F or W. The D gene is left open where the match is weak. A row's size may be missing; if present it is once, few, many or a size class.

NA	TRBV5-1	TRBJ2-1	NA	CASRFTREHNEQFF	TGCGCCAGCAGGTTCACACGAGAACACAATGAGCAGTTCTTC
NA	TRBV20-1	TRBJ1-1	few	CSASTRRNTEAFF	TGCAGTGCTAGTACGCGTAGGAACACTGAAGCTTTCTTT
TRBD2	TRBV7-9	TRBJ2-7	NA	CASSPLAGGRSYEQYF	TGTGCCAGCAGCCCCTTAGCGGGAGGGCGATCTTACGAGCAGTACTTC
NA	TRBV20-1	TRBJ1-5	few	CSARKGGSNQPQHF	TGCAGTGCTAGGAAGGGAGGAAGCAATCAGCCCCAGCACTTT
NA	TRBV7-2	TRBJ1-5	NA	CASSPNGQHNQPQHF	TGTGCCAGCAGCCCAAACGGACAGCACAATCAGCCCCAGCATTTT
NA	TRBV7-8	TRBJ1-3	few	CASSLVLHIPGNTIYF	TGTGCCAGCAGCTTAGTCCTCCATATCCCTGGAAACACCATATATTTT
NA	TRBV29-1	TRBJ1-2	few	CSVESSYGYTF	TGCAGCGTTGAATCCAGCTATGGCTACACCTTC
NA	TRBV11-2	TRBJ2-7	NA	CASSLVEGGLSYEQYF	TGTGCCAGCAGCCTCGTCGAGGGGGGACTTTCCTACGAGCAGTACTTC
TRBD1	TRBV20-1	TRBJ2-7	few	CSAATGITYEQYF	TGCAGTGCTGCGACAGGGATTACCTACGAGCAGTACTTC
NA	TRBV20-1	TRBJ2-7	NA	CSAWEGDRTYEQYF	TGCAGTGCTTGGGAAGGGGACCGTACCTACGAGCAGTACTTC
NA	TRBV29-1	TRBJ2-5	few	CSVLGASTETQYF	TGCAGCGTACTAGGGGCCTCGACGGAGACCCAGTACTTC
TRBD2	TRBV11-2	TRBJ2-1	few	CASSPIAGDYNEQFF	TGTGCCAGCAGCCCTATAGCGGGGGATTACAATGAGCAGTTCTTC
NA	TRBV20-1	TRBJ2-1	few	CSANGGPPYNEQFF	TGCAGTGCTAACGGCGGCCCCCCCTACAATGAGCAGTTCTTC
NA	TRBV15	TRBJ1-6	NA	CATSRGRRGNSPLHF	TGTGCCACCAGCAGAGGTCGACGGGGCAATTCACCCCTCCACTTT
TRBD2	TRBV24-1	TRBJ2-1	NA	CATSGPSGGASPYNEQFF	TGTGCCACCAGTGGTCCTAGCGGGGGGGCCTCCCCCTACAATGAGCAGTTCTTC
NA	TRBV7-6	TRBJ2-5	once	CASSLETYWETQYF	TGTGCCAGCAGCTTAGAAACCTACTGGGAGACCCAGTACTTC
NA	TRBV29-1	TRBJ2-1	NA	CSVGTGLGEQFF	TGCAGCGTTGGAACAGGGTTAGGGGAGCAGTTCTTC
NA	TRBV7-9	TRBJ1-1	NA	CASTGFTEAFF	TGTGCCAGTACAGGGTTCACTGAAGCTTTCTTT
NA	TRBV5-1	TRBJ2-1	NA	CASSSADYNEQFF	TGCGCCAGCAGCTCCGCGGACTACAATGAGCAGTTCTTC
TRBD2	TRBV7-9	TRBJ2-5	NA	CASSLSWRGALKETQYF	TGTGCCAGCAGCTTATCGTGGCGGGGGGCTCTAAAAGAGACCCAGTACTTC
NA	TRBV9	TRBJ1-3	NA	CASSDYFGNTIYF	TGTGCCAGCAGCGACTACTTCGGAAACACCATATATTTT
NA	TRBV10-3	TRBJ1-2	NA	CAISENGVNYGYTF	TGTGCCATCAGTGAGAACGGGGTGAACTATGGCTACACCTTC
TRBD2	TRBV29-1	TRBJ2-1	few	CSVVGLAASYNEQFF	TGCAGCGTTGTGGGACTAGCTGCCTCCTACAATGAGCAGTTCTTC
NA	TRBV5-1	TRBJ2-7	once	CASSDQGSAYEQYF	TGCGCCAGCAGCGACCAGGGAAGTGCCTACGAGCAGTACTTC
TRBD1	TRBV4-1	TRBJ2-3	NA	CASSQARGPPTDTQYF	TGCGCCAGCAGCCAAGCTAGGGGGCCTCCCACAGATACGCAGTATTTT
TRBD2	TRBV7-8	TRBJ2-3	few	CASSLGLAIIDTQYF	TGTGCCAGCAGCTTGGGACTAGCGATTATAGATACGCAGTATTTT
NA	TRBV19	TRBJ2-5	few	CASSIGAQETQYF	TGTGCCAGTAGTATAGGAGCCCAAGAGACCCAGTACTTC
NA	TRBV4-1	TRBJ2-1	NA	CASSQHSGEYNEQFF	TGCGCCAGCAGCCAACATAGCGGAGAGTACAATGAGCAGTTCTTC
NA	TRBV6-6	TRBJ1-4	few	CASSYLGATNEKLFF	TGTGCCAGCAGTTACTTGGGCGCAACTAATGAAAAACTGTTTTTT
NA	TRBV2	TRBJ2-1	NA	CATSFQTVEQFF	TGTGCCACCTCGTTTCAAACGGTTGAGCAGTTCTTC
TRBD2	TRBV28	TRBJ2-7	NA	CASTELAGYHEQYF	TGTGCCAGCACCGAACTAGCGGGATACCACGAGCAGTACTTC
NA	TRBV4-3	TRBJ2-2	NA	CASTRSHGDTGELFF	TGCGCCAGCACCCGATCCCACGGGGACACCGGGGAGCTGTTTTTT
TRBD1	TRBV4-2	TRBJ2-3	NA	CASSQGGQGADTQYF	TGTGCCAGCAGCCAAGGGGGACAGGGGGCGGATACGCAGTATTTT
NA	TRBV15	TRBJ1-4	NA	CATSREDTWGEKLFF	TGTGCCACCAGCAGAGAGGACACCTGGGGTGAAAAACTGTTTTTT
NA	TRBV5-6	TRBJ2-3	NA	CASRNADTQYF	TGTGCCAGCAGAAACGCAGATACGCAGTATTTT
NA	TRBV7-9	TRBJ2-1	NA	CASSLAMGLDNEQFF	TGTGCCAGCAGCTTAGCCATGGGGCTGGACAATGAGCAGTTCTTC
TRBD2	TRBV14	TRBJ2-1	few	CASSQETSGGYNEQFF	TGTGCCAGCAGCCAAGAGACTAGCGGGGGCTACAATGAGCAGTTCTTC
NA	TRBV25-1	TRBJ2-7	NA	CASQGDTYEQYF	TGTGCCAGCCAAGGGGACACCTACGAGCAGTACTTC
NA	TRBV24-1	TRBJ2-1	NA	CATSDFGIDNNNEQFF	TGTGCCACCAGTGACTTCGGGATCGACAACAACAATGAGCAGTTCTTC
NA	TRBV18	TRBJ2-1	few	CASSSSIYNEQFF	TGTGCCAGCTCATCTAGCATTTACAATGAGCAGTTCTTC
TRBD1	TRBV9	TRBJ1-2	few	CASSAPGQADGYTF	TGTGCCAGCAGCGCCCCGGGACAGGCTGATGGCTACACCTTC
NA	TRBV20-1	TRBJ2-7	NA	CSASGRVGAYEQYF	TGCAGTGCTAGCGGACGTGTCGGGGCCTACGAGCAGTACTTC
NA	TRBV28	TRBJ1-5	NA	CASSFGAWQPQHF	TGTGCCAGCAGTTTTGGGGCATGGCAGCCCCAGCATTTT
NA	TRBV5-4	TRBJ1-2	NA	CASSLKSYGYTF	TGTGCCAGCAGCTTGAAGAGCTATGGCTACACCTTC
NA	TRBV6-2/TRBV6-3	TRBJ2-7	NA	CASSYPDGQYF	TGTGCCAGCAGTTACCCGGACGGGCAGTACTTC
TRBD2	TRBV12-3/TRBV12-4	TRBJ2-3	NA	CASSFRGDGTDTQYF	TGTGCCAGCAGTTTTCGGGGGGACGGCACAGATACGCAGTATTTT
NA	TRBV4-3	TRBJ2-7	once	CASSQGLTAEQYF	TGCGCCAGCAGCCAAGGACTGACGGCCGAGCAGTACTTC
NA	TRBV7-9	TRBJ1-2	NA	CASSLVVQSDGYTF	TGTGCCAGCAGCTTAGTGGTTCAGTCTGATGGCTACACCTTC
NA	TRBV6-6	TRBJ1-2	once	CASSLLRDLSYGYTF	TGTGCCAGCAGCCTTCTCAGGGACTTGAGCTATGGCTACACCTTC
NA	TRBV27	TRBJ2-1	few	CASSPEGYGNSLGRQFF	TGTGCCAGCAGTCCGGAGGGCTACGGAAACAGTTTAGGTAGGCAGTTCTTC
NA	TRBV29-1	TRBJ2-6	few	CSVPNGGAPTLGANVLTF	TGCAGCGTCCCAAATGGGGGGGCGCCGACGCTCGGGGCCAACGTCCTGACTTTC
NA	TRBV6-2/TRBV6-3	TRBJ2-4	NA	CASSQPTVLAKNIQYF	TGTGCCAGCAGTCAACCGACAGTATTAGCCAAAAACATTCAGTACTTC
NA	TRBV4-1	TRBJ1-6	NA	CASSQDKGVESSPLHF	TGCGCCAGCAGCCAAGATAAAGGCGTGGAGAGTTCACCCCTCCACTTT
TRBD2	TRBV5-1	TRBJ2-5	few	CASSPGTSGGPFQETQYF	TGCGCCAGCAGCCCCGGGACTAGCGGGGGCCCCTTCCAAGAGACCCAGTACTTC
NA	TRBV28	TRBJ2-7	few	CASSVQASGEQYF	TGTGCCAGCAGTGTACAGGCGTCGGGCGAGCAGTACTTC
TRBD1	TRBV20-1	TRBJ2-7	NA	CSASASDRAATYEQYF	TGCAGTGCTAGCGCCTCTGACAGGGCAGCTACCTACGAGCAGTACTTC
NA	TRBV11-2	TRBJ2-3	few	CASSLMVLGRADTQYF	TGTGCCAGCAGCTTGATGGTTCTCGGTAGGGCAGATACGCAGTATTTT